These T cell receptor beta chains were read from a single sample in a study of relationships among human T cell subsets. TCRdb fed the multiplex PCR reads into MiXCR, producing one record per CDR3 protein. Among around 15,000 distinct CDR3 sequences listed, roughly 60% were seen once. Sequenced material: total T cells sorted from blood. These receptor sequences come from a man aged 35 to 55 in good health. CDR3s include the opening cysteine and the closing phenylalanine or tryptophan. Each record gives: D gene, J gene, V gene, clone size, CDR3 length, CDR3 protein, CDR3 DNA. A D gene is named only where the DNA matches it firmly. A row's size may be missing; if present it is once, few, many or a size class.

TRBD2 | TRBJ2-3 | TRBV4-1 | . | 18 | CASSQDWIGRGGGDTQYF | TGCGCCAGCAGCCAAGATTGGATTGGGCGGGGGGGCGGAGATACGCAGTATTTT
TRBD1 | TRBJ1-1 | TRBV11-2 | . | 14 | CASSHRQGNTEAFF | TGTGCCAGCAGCCACCGACAGGGGAACACTGAAGCTTTCTTT
TRBD1 | TRBJ2-5 | TRBV5-1 | . | 14 | CASSLERTGETQYF | TGCGCCAGCAGCTTGGAGAGGACAGGGGAGACCCAGTACTTC
. | TRBJ1-5 | TRBV14 | few | 13 | CASSQETGLPQHF | TGTGCCAGCAGCCAAGAAACGGGACTGCCCCAGCATTTT
TRBD1 | TRBJ1-3 | TRBV6-1 | . | 15 | CASAMGQRNGNTICF | TGTGCCAGCGCTATGGGACAGAGAAATGGAAACACCATATGTTTT
TRBD2 | TRBJ2-1 | TRBV29-1 | . | 14 | CSLQGLAGENEQFF | TGCAGCCTCCAGGGACTAGCGGGAGAAAATGAGCAGTTCTTC
. | TRBJ1-2 | TRBV28 | . | 14 | CASKLGRASYGYTF | TGTGCCAGCAAGCTAGGGAGGGCCTCCTATGGCTACACCTTC
. | TRBJ2-1 | TRBV29-1 | few | 13 | CSVRRTRIDEQFF | TGCAGCGTTAGGAGAACTAGAATTGATGAGCAGTTCTTC
. | TRBJ2-7 | TRBV28 | . | 11 | CASSYITEQYF | TGTGCCAGCAGTTACATAACCGAGCAGTACTTC
. | TRBJ1-2 | TRBV10-3 | . | 10 | CAISDVGYTF | TGTGCCATCAGTGACGTAGGCTACACCTTC
TRBD2 | TRBJ2-3 | TRBV11-2 | few | 17 | CASSLGGLAGGRDTQYF | TGTGCCAGCAGCTTAGGAGGACTAGCGGGAGGGAGAGATACGCAGTATTTT